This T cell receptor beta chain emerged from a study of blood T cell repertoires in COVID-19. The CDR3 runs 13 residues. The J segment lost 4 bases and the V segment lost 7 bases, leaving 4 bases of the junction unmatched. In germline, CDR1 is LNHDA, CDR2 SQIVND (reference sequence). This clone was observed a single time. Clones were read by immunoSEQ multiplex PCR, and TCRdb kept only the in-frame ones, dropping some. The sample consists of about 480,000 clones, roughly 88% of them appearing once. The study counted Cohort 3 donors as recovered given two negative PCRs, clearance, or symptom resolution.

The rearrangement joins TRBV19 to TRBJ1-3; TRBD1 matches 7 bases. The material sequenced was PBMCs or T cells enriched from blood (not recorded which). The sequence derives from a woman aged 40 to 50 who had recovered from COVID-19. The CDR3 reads CASMPGGGNTIYF. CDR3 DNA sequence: TGTGCCAGTATGCCAGGGGGGGGAAACACCATATATTTT.